The 25 T cell receptor beta chains listed next were all sequenced from one sample in a study of Graves' ophthalmopathy and Graves' hyperthyroidism. The authors amplified TCR beta CDR3 regions from RNA transcripts. Investigators did first-round RT-PCR with HTBI primers, then second-round multiplex PCR. TCRdb itself ran the multiplex PCR reads through MiXCR, one entry per CDR3 protein. The sample holds roughly 380,000 distinct CDR3 sequences, approximately 15% seen once. The sequencing sample was made of peripheral blood. These receptors all come from a woman in her late teens or twenties with stable Graves' hyperthyroidism.

The rearrangement joins TRBV6-2 or TRBV6-3 to TRBJ1-4; 7 nucleotides agree with TRBD1. The CDR3 is made up of 16 amino acids. V lost 0 bases and J lost 8; bases outside the gene matches: 9. Germline lookup yields CDR1 MNHEY and CDR2 SVGEGT. CDR3 sequence: CASSYSEPGQSEKLFF. The CDR3 DNA reads TGTGCCAGCAGTTACTCGGAGCCGGGACAGTCGGAAAAACTGTTTTTT.

This clonotype was picked up many times. CDR3 nucleotide sequence: TGTGCCACCAGCGCTCGGACAGGGGCGAAAGGTGGTTCTAACTATGGCTACACCTTC. It is translated as CATSARTGAKGGSNYGYTF. The chain has TRBV15 and TRBJ1-2; 9 bases map to TRBD1. The V and J ends lost 5 bases and 0 bases, in that order; junction bases with no gene match: 16. Germline V gene data show CDR1 as LNHNV and CDR2 as YYDKDF (reference sequence). The CDR3 is 19 residues long.

This clonotype was picked up many times. This chain connects TRBV12-3 or TRBV12-4 to TRBJ2-2; TRBD1 is a possible D gene (5 bases). V gave up 7 bases and J gave up 8 bases, with 8 bases separating them. The CDR3 loop spans 11 amino acids. CDR3 sequence (DNA): TGTGCCAGCACCTACAGGGGGGAGCTGTTTTTT. Amino acids: CASTYRGELFF.

This clonotype appeared a single time. This chain uses TRBV6-1 with TRBJ2-7; 7 positions match TRBD2. Per the germline V gene, CDR1 is MNHNS and CDR2 is SASEGT. The CDR3 totals 13 residues. After removal of 5 bases from V and 10 bases from J, the junction contained 11 bases not matched to a gene. In nucleotides, the CDR3 is TGTGCCAGCAGTCCAATCGGGGAGGGCGATCAGTACTTC. It encodes CASSPIGEGDQYF.

There are many counts of this clonotype. V usage is TRBV28 and J usage is TRBJ2-7; D is uncertain. CDR1 and CDR2 from the germline V gene are MDHEN and SYDVKM. Trimming took 1 base from V and 7 from J, leaving 8 bases between them. The CDR3 spans 12 residues. CDR3 protein: CASSLFLGEQYF. CDR3 DNA: TGTGCCAGCAGTTTATTCCTGGGGGAGCAGTACTTC.

In its sample, this clonotype was seen many times. The V and J genes are TRBV29-1 and TRBJ2-7; no reliable D call. Trimming pared 5 bases from V and 6 bases from J, leaving 11 bases between. The CDR3 runs 11 residues. Germline loops: CDR1 SQVTM, CDR2 ANQGSEA. This chain's CDR3 is CSVRPGSEQYF. Here the CDR3 DNA reads TGCAGCGTTCGACCTGGGTCCGAGCAGTACTTC.

There are a few counts of this clonotype. The chain joins TRBV18 to TRBJ1-1; D remains ambiguous. CDR3 length: 15 residues. V was trimmed by 2 bases and J by 0 bases, leaving 10 bases between them. The V gene's germline CDR1 is KGHSH and CDR2 LQKENI. In DNA, the CDR3 is TGTGCCAGCTCACCAAAAAACGTAGTGAACACTGAAGCTTTCTTT. This encodes CASSPKNVVNTEAFF. Full variable domain (missing parts from reference TRBV18 and TRBJ1-1): NAGVMQNPRHLVRRRGQEARLRCSPMKGHSHVYWYRQLPEEGLKFMVYLQKENIIDESGMPKERFSAEFPKEGPSILRIQQVVRGDSAAYFCASSPKNVVNTEAFFGQGTRLTVV.

The rearrangement uses TRBV7-8 and TRBJ2-5; D perhaps matches TRBD2 (6 bases). The CDR3 has 15 amino acids. Germline V gives CDR1 SGHVS, CDR2 FQNEAQ. V dropped 8 bases and J dropped 5 bases, with 21 bases sitting between them. The DNA for the CDR3 is TGTGCCAGCCTCCGAGGGAGGTTCGGCGGGGAGACCCAGTACTTC. The encoded protein is CASLRGRFGGETQYF.

The CDR3 loop reads CASSLVRGPNTIYF. The DNA for the CDR3 is TGTGCCAGCAGCTTAGTTAGGGGACCGAACACCATATATTTT. The chain employs TRBV7-9 and TRBJ1-3; maybe TRBD1 (5 bases). Germline CDR1 reads SEHNR; CDR2 reads FQNEAQ (reference sequence). V gave up 1 base and J gave up 7 bases, with 11 bases separating them. The CDR3 runs 14 residues.

Concerning this clonotype: One base away lies a much larger clone, so this may be a sequencing read error. No conserved phenylalanine or tryptophan is present at the end of the CDR3, so a read error is the likely explanation. This chain connects TRBV2 to TRBJ1-2; D perhaps matches TRBD1 (6 bases). There are 16 residues in the CDR3. Looked up from germline, CDR1 is SNHLY and CDR2 is FYNNEI. The ends were cut back, 2 bases at V and 4 bases at J, with 17 bases in the middle. CDR3 coding DNA: TGTGCCAGCAGTGAATCAGATATGGGGGCGGGCTATGGCTACACCGTC. This translates into CASSESDMGAGYGYTV.

This clonotype has a handful of counts. This chain links TRBV6-1 with TRBJ2-5, with D possibly matching TRBD1 (6 bases). The CDR3 runs 16 residues. Germline CDR1 is MNHNS and CDR2 is SASEGT. CDR3 nucleotides: TGTGGCGTTGGTGGCGGGCAGGGGAAGAATATAGAGACCCAGTACTTC. The encoded protein is CGVGGGQGKNIETQYF.

This clonotype was seen at least ten times. J is TRBJ1-2 and V is TRBV2; perhaps TRBD1 as D (5 bases). The CDR3 length is 12 residues. Germline loops: CDR1 SNHLY, CDR2 FYNNEI. V lost 7 bases to trimming and J lost 3 bases, with 9 bases between them. CDR3 residues: CASNPGYYGYTF. In DNA form, the CDR3 reads TGTGCCAGCAACCCAGGGTACTATGGCTACACCTTC.

This clonotype was detected ten times or more. The chain is built from TRBV29-1 and TRBJ2-4; 7 nucleotides match TRBD1. CDR3 length: 16 amino acids. Germline V gives CDR1 SQVTM, CDR2 ANQGSEA. V gave up 6 bases and J gave up 2 bases; unmatched junction bases: 13. Written as DNA, the CDR3 is TGCAGCGTGGAAACAGGGGACCCTTCGACCAAAAACATTCAGTACTTC. Encoded protein: CSVETGDPSTKNIQYF.

This clonotype was counted many times. The chain recombines TRBV6-5 with TRBJ1-5, with D unresolved. The CDR3 sequence is 12 residues long. V lost 6 bases and J 0 bases, leaving 3 bases between the germline ends. Germline values: CDR1 MNHEY, CDR2 SVGAGI. The CDR3 DNA follows: TGTGCCAGCAGGCATAGCAATCAGCCCCAGCATTTT. Translated, it gives CASRHSNQPQHF.

This clonotype was recorded many times. The chain uses TRBV7-9 and TRBJ1-1; D not certain. The CDR3 length is 15 residues. The ends were cut back, 5 bases at V and 0 bases at J, with 13 bases in the middle. The germline V gene encodes CDR1 SEHNR and CDR2 FQNEAQ (reference sequence). CDR3 nucleotides: TGTGCCAGCAGCATGCGAGGAAAACTGAACACTGAAGCTTTCTTT. Translation: CASSMRGKLNTEAFF.

This clonotype was found many times. The chain links TRBV20-1 to TRBJ1-2; D remains ambiguous. V gave up 0 bases and J gave up 5 bases, with 7 bases separating them. The CDR3 runs to 12 residues. CDR1 and CDR2 from the germline V gene are DFQATT and SNEGSKA (reference sequence). The CDR3 sequence: CSARDNGYGYTF. The CDR3 DNA reads as TGCAGTGCTAGAGATAATGGGTATGGCTACACCTTC.

This clonotype has just a few counts. The chain combines TRBV11-2 with TRBJ1-5; no firm D call. Per germline, CDR1 SGHAT and CDR2 FQNNGV. The CDR3 consists of 15 residues. The V and J ends lost 0 bases and 4 bases respectively, with 10 bases between them. In nucleotides, the CDR3 is TGTGCCAGCAGCTTAGATCATCACGGAAATCAGCCCCAGCATTTT. Amino acids: CASSLDHHGNQPQHF.

Turning to this clonotype: Because the CDR3 is missing its conserved closing phenylalanine or tryptophan, this is likely a read error. The chain has TRBV12-3 or TRBV12-4 and TRBJ1-5; the D is unclear. The CDR3 spans 13 residues. Written as DNA, the CDR3 is TGTGCCAGCTGTTTTTACAACGGCCAGCCCCAGCATGTT. Protein product: CASCFYNGQPQHV.

This clonotype was found many times. The chain uses TRBV27 and TRBJ2-5; a weak D match, TRBD1 (5 bases). V was clipped by 4 bases and J by 9 bases, with 15 bases between them. The CDR3 runs 13 residues. Germline CDR1 MNHEY, CDR2 SMNVEV (reference sequence). The CDR3 nucleotides read TGTGCCAGCAGTTGGGCACAGGCCTTGCCCCAGTACTTC. Protein sequence: CASSWAQALPQYF.

The table lists this clonotype with many counts. The chain is built from TRBV20-1 and TRBJ1-1; TRBD1 aligns across 12 bases. The CDR3 runs to 13 residues. Germline V gene sequence: CDR1 DFQATT, CDR2 SNEGSKA (reference sequence). Trimming cost V 5 bases and J 11 bases; bases outside gene matches: 9. The CDR3 DNA reads as TGCAGTGCTGTATCGGGACAGGGGGCTTTTGCTTTCTTT. This sequence encodes CSAVSGQGAFAFF.

V and J are TRBV3-1 and TRBJ2-4; D unresolved. Germline V lookup: CDR1 LGHDT, CDR2 YNNKEL (reference sequence). Trimming removed 3 bases at V and 1 base at J, with 10 bases between. The CDR3 covers 15 residues. The CDR3 DNA reads as TGTGCCAGCAGCCACGGGCTCTTGGCCAAAAACATTCAGTACTTC. Amino acid sequence: CASSHGLLAKNIQYF.

This clonotype has ten or more counts. This sequence joins TRBV5-1 and TRBJ2-7; TRBD2 is a possible D gene (5 bases). This CDR3 has 15 residues. V was clipped by 7 bases and J by 0 bases, with 17 bases between them. CDR1 is SGHRS, CDR2 YFSETQ, per germline. The CDR3: CASSPSDGSSYEQYF. The CDR3 DNA follows: TGCGCCAGCTCCCCCTCTGATGGGAGCTCCTACGAGCAGTACTTC.

This clonotype was detected many times. The chain employs TRBV6-1 and TRBJ1-1; the D gene is possibly TRBD1 (6 bases). V was trimmed by 6 bases and J by 5 bases, leaving 16 bases between them. CDR3 length: 14 residues. Germline CDR1 MNHNS, CDR2 SASEGT. Written as DNA, the CDR3 is TGTGCCAGCAGCTTGGGGGGCGTAAGAACTGAAGCTTTCTTT. Protein sequence: CASSLGGVRTEAFF.

This clonotype was recorded many times. V and J are TRBV11-2 and TRBJ1-2, with 7 positions matching TRBD1. This CDR3 contains 16 residues. The V and J ends lost 5 bases and 8 bases, in that order; junction bases with no gene match: 17. Germline loops: CDR1 SGHAT, CDR2 FQNNGV. The CDR3 here is CASSKRLGQATLGYTF. The CDR3 bases are TGTGCCAGCAGCAAACGTCTCGGACAGGCAACTTTGGGCTACACCTTC. The full variable domain, its missing parts supplied by reference TRBV11-2 and TRBJ1-2, is EAGVAQSPRYKIIEKRQSVAFWCNPISGHATLYWYQQILGQGPKLLIQFQNNGVVDDSQLPKDRFSAERLKGVDSTLKIQPAKLEDSAVYLCASSKRLGQATLGYTFGSGTRLTVV.

This clonotype was observed many times. The rearrangement joins TRBV12-3 or TRBV12-4 to TRBJ1-2; 11 bases are shared with TRBD1. The V gene end was trimmed by 5 bases and the J gene end by 8 bases; junction bases not matched to a gene: 4. CDR3 length: 13 amino acids. Here the CDR3 reads CASSIGQGAGYTF. CDR3 DNA sequence: TGTGCCAGCAGTATCGGACAGGGGGCCGGCTACACCTTC.